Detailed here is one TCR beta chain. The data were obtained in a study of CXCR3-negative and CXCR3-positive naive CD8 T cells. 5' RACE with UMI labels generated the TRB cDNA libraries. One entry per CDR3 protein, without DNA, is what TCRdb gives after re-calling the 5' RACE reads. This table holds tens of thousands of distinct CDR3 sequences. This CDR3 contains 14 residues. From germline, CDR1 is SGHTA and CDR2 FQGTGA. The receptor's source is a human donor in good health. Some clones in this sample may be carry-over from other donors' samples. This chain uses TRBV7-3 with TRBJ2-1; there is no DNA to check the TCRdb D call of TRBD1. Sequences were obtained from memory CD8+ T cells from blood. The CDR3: CASSPTGAYYEQFF.